A selection of T cell receptor beta chains follows, all from one sample in a study of blood T cell repertoires in COVID-19. The assay was immunoSEQ multiplex PCR, and TCRdb's table has in-frame clones only and misses some. The repertoire includes about 27,000 clones, about 90% of them detected once, and 2.5% to 3% sits in the top ten. What was sequenced was peripheral blood. The receptors were sampled from a human donor in a cohort sampled during active COVID-19. Both conserved end residues are part of each CDR3. The D gene is left open where the match is weak. Only part of the rows carry a size: once, few, many, or a class if the clone is expanded.

V: TRBV5-1; size: NA; J: TRBJ1-5; D: NA; DNA: TGCGCCAGCAGCTTGGATTCAGGGAGCAATCAGCCCCAGCATTTT; CDR3: CASSLDSGSNQPQHF
V: TRBV27; size: once; J: TRBJ1-5; D: NA; DNA: TGTGCCAGCAGTTTATACGGGACATACGATGACAATCAGCCCCAGCATTTT; CDR3: CASSLYGTYDDNQPQHF
V: TRBV30; size: NA; J: TRBJ1-2; D: NA; DNA: TGTGCCTGGAGTCTATCCAGGTCCGCGGGCTACACCTTC; CDR3: CAWSLSRSAGYTF
V: TRBV5-1; size: NA; J: TRBJ2-3; D: TRBD1; DNA: TGCGCCAGCAGGGACGCAGGACAGGGGGCAGATACGCAGTATTTT; CDR3: CASRDAGQGADTQYF
V: TRBV19; size: NA; J: TRBJ2-2; D: TRBD2; DNA: TGTGCCAGTAGTCCCCGTCTAGCGGGAGCCGGGGAGCTGTTTTTT; CDR3: CASSPRLAGAGELFF
V: TRBV5-1; size: few; J: TRBJ2-7; D: TRBD1; DNA: TGCGCCAGCAGCTGGGCCCCACAGGGGGTAACTAGCTACGAGCAGTACTTC; CDR3: CASSWAPQGVTSYEQYF
V: TRBV19; size: once; J: TRBJ1-4; D: NA; DNA: TGTGCCGCACGCGGGGGAGCAACTAATGAAAAACTGTTTTTT; CDR3: CAARGGATNEKLFF
V: TRBV28; size: NA; J: TRBJ1-2; D: NA; DNA: TGTGCCAGCCTTGAAAGGGCGGGGAGCTATGGCTACACCTTC; CDR3: CASLERAGSYGYTF
V: TRBV5-1; size: NA; J: TRBJ2-1; D: TRBD2; DNA: TGCGCCAGCAGCTTAGGGCGGGAGTCTTACGATGAGCAGTTCTTC; CDR3: CASSLGRESYDEQFF
V: TRBV11-2; size: NA; J: TRBJ2-1; D: NA; DNA: TGTGCCAGCAGTCGCCCCGGGACATTTAATGAGCAGTTCTTC; CDR3: CASSRPGTFNEQFF
V: TRBV6-5; size: NA; J: TRBJ1-6; D: TRBD1; DNA: TGTGCCAGCAGTTACTCCCCGGACAGGGAAAAATCACCCCTCCACTTT; CDR3: CASSYSPDREKSPLHF
V: TRBV29-1; size: NA; J: TRBJ2-6; D: NA; DNA: TGCAGCGTTTCAGGCTCTGGGGCCAACGTCCTGACTTTC; CDR3: CSVSGSGANVLTF
V: TRBV7-3; size: NA; J: TRBJ2-1; D: TRBD2; DNA: TGTGCCAGCAGCTCCTTGACTAGCGGGGGGGCGGATGAGCAGTTCTTC; CDR3: CASSSLTSGGADEQFF
V: TRBV18; size: NA; J: TRBJ1-5; D: TRBD1; DNA: TGTGCCAGCTCACTGACAGGGCATGGCAATCAGCCCCAGCATTTT; CDR3: CASSLTGHGNQPQHF
V: TRBV30; size: NA; J: TRBJ1-1; D: NA; DNA: TGTGCCTGGAAACAGGGGAACACTGAAGCTTTCTTT; CDR3: CAWKQGNTEAFF
V: TRBV5-5; size: NA; J: TRBJ2-7; D: NA; DNA: TGTGCCAGCAGCTTGGGACTGGGAGGCTACGAGCAGTACTTC; CDR3: CASSLGLGGYEQYF
V: TRBV28; size: NA; J: TRBJ1-3; D: TRBD1; DNA: TGTGCCAGCAGCCCAGGGACAGGCCCTGGAAACACCATATATTTT; CDR3: CASSPGTGPGNTIYF
V: TRBV5-1; size: once; J: TRBJ2-5; D: NA; DNA: TGCGCCAGCATCAAAAGTACCGGGGTGGAAGAGACCCAGTACTTC; CDR3: CASIKSTGVEETQYF
V: TRBV2; size: NA; J: TRBJ1-1; D: TRBD1; DNA: TGTGCCAGCAGTGAAGTTGGACAGGAGAACACTGAAGCTTTCTTT; CDR3: CASSEVGQENTEAFF
V: TRBV30; size: NA; J: TRBJ1-5; D: NA; DNA: TGTGCCTGGAGCTCCGGGGGTAAGAGCAATCAGCCCCAGCATTTT; CDR3: CAWSSGGKSNQPQHF
V: TRBV14; size: NA; J: TRBJ1-1; D: NA; DNA: TGTGCCAGCAGCCAAGATTTAGAGAACACTGAAGCTTTCTTT; CDR3: CASSQDLENTEAFF
V: TRBV21-1; size: NA; J: TRBJ2-2; D: NA; DNA: TGTGCCAGCAGCAGGGGGAGGGTGAACACCGGGGAGCTGTTTTTT; CDR3: CASSRGRVNTGELFF
V: TRBV29-1; size: NA; J: TRBJ2-5; D: NA; DNA: TGCAGCGTTGACGCCCCTAGCCAGGGGCGGGAGACCCAGTACTTC; CDR3: CSVDAPSQGRETQYF
V: TRBV6-5; size: NA; J: TRBJ2-7; D: TRBD1; DNA: TGTGCCAGCAGGCATGGGACAGGGGGGTACGAGCAGTACTTC; CDR3: CASRHGTGGYEQYF